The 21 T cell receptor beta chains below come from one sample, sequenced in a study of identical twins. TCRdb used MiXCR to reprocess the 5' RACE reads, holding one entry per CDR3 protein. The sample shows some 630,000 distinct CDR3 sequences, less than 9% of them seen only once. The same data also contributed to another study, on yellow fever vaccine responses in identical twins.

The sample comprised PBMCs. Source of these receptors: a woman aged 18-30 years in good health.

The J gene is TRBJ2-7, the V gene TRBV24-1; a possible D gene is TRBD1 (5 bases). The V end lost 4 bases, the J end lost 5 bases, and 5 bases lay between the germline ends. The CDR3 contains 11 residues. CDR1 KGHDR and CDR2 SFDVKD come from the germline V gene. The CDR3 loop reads CATSEGDEQYF. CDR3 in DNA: TGTGCCACCAGTGAAGGGGACGAGCAGTACTTC.

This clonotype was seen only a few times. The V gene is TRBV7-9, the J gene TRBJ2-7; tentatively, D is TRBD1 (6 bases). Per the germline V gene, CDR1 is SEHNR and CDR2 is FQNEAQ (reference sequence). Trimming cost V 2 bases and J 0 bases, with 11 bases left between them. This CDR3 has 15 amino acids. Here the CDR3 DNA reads TGTGCCAGCAGCTTACCCACAGGGCCCTCCTACGAGCAGTACGTC. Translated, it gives CASSLPTGPSYEQYV.

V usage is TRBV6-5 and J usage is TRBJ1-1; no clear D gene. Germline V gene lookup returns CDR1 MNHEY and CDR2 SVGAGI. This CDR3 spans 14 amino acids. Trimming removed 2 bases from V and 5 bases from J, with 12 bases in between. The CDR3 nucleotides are TGTGCCAGCAGTTACCACCCCATGAGGACTGAAGCTTTCTTT. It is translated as CASSYHPMRTEAFF.

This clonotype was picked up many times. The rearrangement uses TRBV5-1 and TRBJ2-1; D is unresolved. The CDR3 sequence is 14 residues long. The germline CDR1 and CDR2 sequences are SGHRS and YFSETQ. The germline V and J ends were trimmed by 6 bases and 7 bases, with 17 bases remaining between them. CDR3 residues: CASTLDAPWNEQFF. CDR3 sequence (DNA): TGCGCCAGCACGCTAGACGCCCCTTGGAATGAGCAGTTCTTC.

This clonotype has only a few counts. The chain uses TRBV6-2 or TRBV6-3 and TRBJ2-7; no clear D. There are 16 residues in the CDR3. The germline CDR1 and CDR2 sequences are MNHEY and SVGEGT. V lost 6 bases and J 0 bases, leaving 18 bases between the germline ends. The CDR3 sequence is CASSSQLSAYSYEQYF. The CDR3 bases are TGTGCCAGCAGCTCTCAACTCAGCGCCTACTCCTACGAGCAGTACTTC.

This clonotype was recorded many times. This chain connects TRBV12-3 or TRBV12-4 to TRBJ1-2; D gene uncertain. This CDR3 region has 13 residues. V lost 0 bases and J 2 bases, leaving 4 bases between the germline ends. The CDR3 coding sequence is TGTGCCAGCAGTTTAGCCCGGAACTATGGCTACACCTTC. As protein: CASSLARNYGYTF.

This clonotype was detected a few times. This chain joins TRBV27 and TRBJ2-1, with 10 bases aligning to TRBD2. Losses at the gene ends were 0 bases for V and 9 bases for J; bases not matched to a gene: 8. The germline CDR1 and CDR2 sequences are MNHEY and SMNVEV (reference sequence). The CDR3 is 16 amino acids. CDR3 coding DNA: TGTGCCAGCAGTTTATCCCCAGCGGGGGGGCTGAGTGAGCAGTTCTTC. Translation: CASSLSPAGGLSEQFF.

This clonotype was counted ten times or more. DNA of the CDR3: TGTGCCAGCAGACAGGGGACAGGGGAGATGGAGACCCAGTACTTC. Amino acids: CASRQGTGEMETQYF. The chain carries TRBV12-3 or TRBV12-4 and TRBJ2-5, with TRBD1 matching over 10 bases. Trimming at V came to 6 bases and at J to 5 bases, leaving 9 bases not matched to a gene. This CDR3 is built from 15 residues.

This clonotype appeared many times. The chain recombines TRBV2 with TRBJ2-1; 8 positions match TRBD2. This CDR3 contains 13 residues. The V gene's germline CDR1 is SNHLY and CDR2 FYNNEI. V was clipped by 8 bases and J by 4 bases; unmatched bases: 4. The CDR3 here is CASRSGGYNEQFF. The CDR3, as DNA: TGTGCCAGCCGCTCGGGAGGGTACAATGAGCAGTTCTTC.

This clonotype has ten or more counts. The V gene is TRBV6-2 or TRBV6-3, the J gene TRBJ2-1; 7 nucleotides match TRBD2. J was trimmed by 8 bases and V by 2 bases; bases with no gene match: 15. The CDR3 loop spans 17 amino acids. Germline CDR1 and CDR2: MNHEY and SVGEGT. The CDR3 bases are TGTGCCAGCAGTTACGCCCCCCGGGGGGTTAACTCGGATGAGCAGTTCTTC. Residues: CASSYAPRGVNSDEQFF.

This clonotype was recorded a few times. In DNA form, the CDR3 reads TGTGCCAGCAGCGGACAGGGGCCCAGATCTGGGGCCAACGTCCTGACTTTC. Its protein product is CASSGQGPRSGANVLTF. V usage is TRBV6-1 and J usage is TRBJ2-6; 9 positions match TRBD1. J was trimmed by 1 base and V by 6 bases; bases with no gene match: 7. In germline, CDR1 is MNHNS, CDR2 SASEGT. The CDR3 loop spans 17 amino acids.

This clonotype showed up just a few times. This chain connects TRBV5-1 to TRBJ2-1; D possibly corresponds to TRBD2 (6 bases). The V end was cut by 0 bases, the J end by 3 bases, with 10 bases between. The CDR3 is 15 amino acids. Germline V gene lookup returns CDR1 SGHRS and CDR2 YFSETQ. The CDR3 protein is CASSLAGDFYNEQFF. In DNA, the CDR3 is TGCGCCAGCAGCTTGGCGGGGGACTTCTACAATGAGCAGTTCTTC.

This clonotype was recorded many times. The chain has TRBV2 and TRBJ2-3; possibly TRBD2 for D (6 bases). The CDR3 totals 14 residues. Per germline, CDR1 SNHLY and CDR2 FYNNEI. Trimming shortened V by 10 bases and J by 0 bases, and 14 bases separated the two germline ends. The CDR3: CATRTGLSTDTQYF. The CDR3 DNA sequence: TGTGCCACCCGGACGGGACTTAGCACAGATACGCAGTATTTT.

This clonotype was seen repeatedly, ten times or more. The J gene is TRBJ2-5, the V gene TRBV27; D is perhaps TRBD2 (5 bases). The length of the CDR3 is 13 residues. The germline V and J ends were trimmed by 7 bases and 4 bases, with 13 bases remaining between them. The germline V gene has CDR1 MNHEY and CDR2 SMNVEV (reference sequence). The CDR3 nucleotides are TGTGCCAGCAAGCGGAGCGGAGGAGAGACCCAGTACTTC. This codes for CASKRSGGETQYF.

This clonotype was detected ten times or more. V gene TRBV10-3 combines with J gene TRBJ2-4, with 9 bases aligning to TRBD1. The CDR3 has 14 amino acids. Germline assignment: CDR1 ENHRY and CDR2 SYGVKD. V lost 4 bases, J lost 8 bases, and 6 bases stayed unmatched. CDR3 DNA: TGTGCCATCAGTGCCGGACAGGGGAAAGACATTCAGTACTTC. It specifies CAISAGQGKDIQYF.

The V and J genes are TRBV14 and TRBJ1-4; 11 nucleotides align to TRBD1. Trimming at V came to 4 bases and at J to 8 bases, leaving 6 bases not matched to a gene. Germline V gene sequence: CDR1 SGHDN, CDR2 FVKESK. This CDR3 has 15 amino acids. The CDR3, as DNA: TGTGCCAGCAGCCCCCGGACAGGGGGCAGAGAAAAACTGTTTTTT. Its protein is CASSPRTGGREKLFF.

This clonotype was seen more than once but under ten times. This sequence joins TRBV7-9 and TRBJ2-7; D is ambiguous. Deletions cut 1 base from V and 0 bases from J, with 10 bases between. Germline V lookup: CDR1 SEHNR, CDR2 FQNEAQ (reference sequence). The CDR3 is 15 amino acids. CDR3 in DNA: TGTGCCAGCAGCTTAGTGGGCAGGAGCTCCTACGAGCAGTACTTC. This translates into CASSLVGRSSYEQYF.

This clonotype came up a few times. The CDR3 nucleotides read TGTGCCAGGATCTGGAGCAATCAGCCCCAGCATTTT. The encoded protein is CARIWSNQPQHF. V gene TRBV9 combines with J gene TRBJ1-5; D is uncertain. The CDR3 is 12 amino acids. The V end lost 8 bases, the J end lost 1 base, and 7 bases lay between the germline ends. Germline lookup yields CDR1 SGDLS and CDR2 YYNGEE.

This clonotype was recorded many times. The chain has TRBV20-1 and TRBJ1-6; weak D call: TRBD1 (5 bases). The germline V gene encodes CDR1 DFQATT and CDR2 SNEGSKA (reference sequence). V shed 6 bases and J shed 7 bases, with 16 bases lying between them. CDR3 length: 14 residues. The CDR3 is CSASPGTPNSPLHF. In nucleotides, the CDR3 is TGCAGTGCCTCCCCCGGGACCCCGAATTCACCCCTCCACTTT.

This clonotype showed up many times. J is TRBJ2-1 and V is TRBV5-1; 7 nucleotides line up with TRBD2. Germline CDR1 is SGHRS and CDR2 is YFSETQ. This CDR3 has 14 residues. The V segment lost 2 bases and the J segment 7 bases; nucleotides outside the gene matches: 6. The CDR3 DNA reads TGCGCCAGCAGCTTCAGCGGGATCGGGAATGAGCAGTTCTTC. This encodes CASSFSGIGNEQFF. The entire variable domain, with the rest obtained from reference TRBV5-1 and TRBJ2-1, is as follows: KAGVTQTPRYLIKTRGQQVTLSCSPISGHRSVSWYQQTPGQGLQFLFEYFSETQRNKGNFPGRFSGRQFSNSRSEMNVSTLELGDSALYLCASSFSGIGNEQFFGPGTRLTVL.

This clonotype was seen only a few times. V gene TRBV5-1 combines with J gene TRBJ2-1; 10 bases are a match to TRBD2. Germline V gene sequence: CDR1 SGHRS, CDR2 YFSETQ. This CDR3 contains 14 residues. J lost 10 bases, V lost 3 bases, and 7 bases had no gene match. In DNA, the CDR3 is TGCGCCAGCAGCTGGGGACTAGCGTTAGACGAGCAGTTCTTC. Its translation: CASSWGLALDEQFF.